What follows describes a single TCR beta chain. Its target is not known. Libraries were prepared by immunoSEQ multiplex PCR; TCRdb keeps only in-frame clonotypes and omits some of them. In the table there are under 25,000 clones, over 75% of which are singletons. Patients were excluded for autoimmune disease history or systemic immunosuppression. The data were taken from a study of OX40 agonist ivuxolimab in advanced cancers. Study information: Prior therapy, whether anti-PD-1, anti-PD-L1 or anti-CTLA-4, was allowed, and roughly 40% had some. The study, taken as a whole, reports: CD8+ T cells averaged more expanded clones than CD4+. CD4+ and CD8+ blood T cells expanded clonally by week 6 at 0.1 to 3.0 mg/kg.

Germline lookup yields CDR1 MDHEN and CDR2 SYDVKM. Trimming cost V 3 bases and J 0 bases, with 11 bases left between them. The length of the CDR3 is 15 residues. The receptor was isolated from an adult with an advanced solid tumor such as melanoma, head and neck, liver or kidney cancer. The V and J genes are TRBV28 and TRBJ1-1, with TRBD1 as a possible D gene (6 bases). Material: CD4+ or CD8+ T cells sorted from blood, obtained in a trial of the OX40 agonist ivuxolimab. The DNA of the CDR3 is TGTGCCAGCAGTTTCATCTGGGACATGAACACTGAAGCTTTCTTT. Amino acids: CASSFIWDMNTEAFF.